This T cell receptor beta chain was recovered during a study of beta chain features in type 1 diabetes (dated by TCRdb to the late 2010s). Describing the broader study: Patients and healthy donors did not differ in mean age, gender distribution, total cell number or subset yield. A total of 107,917,701 sorted cells were examined across all samples, and a strong correlation was observed between cell number per subset and RNA yield. In the study, recently diagnosed type 1 diabetes patients and matched healthy donors were compared on the TCRB repertoires of their sorted circulating CD4+ T cell subsets. Regulatory and stem cell-like memory subsets were isolated from only 8 patients and about eight healthy donors, whereas naive and central memory subsets came from all 30 or so donors. Here is what the overall study found, with its caveats: At VDJ recombination sites, type 1 diabetes patients had fewer insertions and more deleted nucleotides, which implies abnormalities in thymic rearrangement. Naive, central memory and regulatory TCRB repertoires appeared more similar among patients than among healthy donors. A moderate but significant shortening of TCRB CDR3 length was observed in type 1 diabetes patients in all four CD4+ subsets. Because cDNA was sequenced instead of genomic DNA, highly expressing activated cells could be over-represented, though the groups showed no difference in activation or CD3 levels. Shorter templates might have been favored by PCR, but patient and control samples were amplified and corrected together, so both groups would have been affected equally by any skew. HLA sub-analyses involved small numbers of individuals, so any influence of HLA type on TCRB rearrangement remained unresolved.

Here V drops 3 bases and J drops 1 base, and the junction holds 5 bases not matched to any gene. Measured from the cysteine to the phenylalanine, the CDR3 is 16 residues long. Only the CDR3 region is kept as DNA, spanning 48 bases read in frame from base 1. CDR1 and CDR2 are read off the germline V gene (reference sequence) as SGHNT and YYREEE. In its sample, this clone was seen a few times. Its antigen is not yet known. Base-call qualities are not available, and no considerably larger clone is one nucleotide away. All of the isolated RNA was reverse transcribed with the High Capacity cDNA Reverse Transcription Kit, so expressed TCRB transcripts were sequenced. Deep immunoSEQ sequencing was performed on naive, central memory and regulatory T cell samples, with an average of around 3.5 million total reads per sample. After sorted cells were lysed in RLT buffer, RNA was extracted with DNase-treated RNeasy Micro or Mini kits, with the choice depending on cell number. Each cell subset was processed separately to prevent cross-contamination, with patient and healthy donor samples processed together. The immunoSEQ multiplex PCR was used to amplify TCRB sequences from cDNA, yielding 87-bp fragments that span the CDR3 region. Amplicons were sequenced on the Illumina HiSeq platform. On the study's bioinformatics: Synthetic template baselines were used to correct PCR bias computationally, reads within Hamming distance 2 were collapsed, and singletons that could not be merged were discarded. By aligning reads against IMGT, V, D and J genes, CDR3 length, and insertions or deletions at six rearrangement sites were assigned. Within each subset, clonotype counts were normalized to sorted cell number, and only after that were true diversity and Gini coefficients computed with the tcR R package. Repertoire sharing was quantified using the overlap coefficient calculated on TCRB nucleotide sequences. Out-of-frame TCRB sequences from naive cells were analyzed as a proxy for the pre-selection repertoire. The table comes from immuneACCESS by way of TCRdb, which keeps in-frame sequences with V and J called. Part of the clones is missing from these tables; in studies checked, under half for an unresolved V gene and the rest for unknown reasons. From that table come the V and J calls and clone size; the DNA was used to work out D and trimming. Counted in this sample were some 230,000 clones; over 8.5% of them appeared once. Of the sample, around 0.031% falls within the top ten clones.

A single peripheral blood draw of around 100 mL on average was collected from each donor into heparinised tubes. Naive, central memory, regulatory and stem cell-like memory CD4+ T cells were sorted on a BD FACSAria II using a panel including CD45RO, CCR7, CD25, CD127, CD95 and CD27. Every sorted population had a purity above 98%. PBMCs were isolated right away by Lymphoprep density gradient centrifugation and were stained directly, without culture. So that batch effects would be minimized, each experiment stained and sorted samples in pairs, pairing one healthy donor with one patient. This TCR came from a young woman in good health. Input material: naive CD4+ T cells from blood. The intended sense of this specimen's cell subset or site label: true naive CD4+ T cells. The chain employs TRBV5-4 and TRBJ2-2, with 8 bases aligning to TRBD2. The DNA sequence follows: TGTGCCAGCAGCTCCGGGACTAGACAGAACACCGGGGAGCTGTTTTTT. Its protein product is CASSSGTRQNTGELFF.